This T cell receptor (beta chain) derives from a study of graft-versus-host responses after intestinal transplantation. About the research overall: Following induction with anti-thymocyte globulin, all recipients were given tacrolimus and steroids for around three years.

Some clones are missing from TCRdb's copy, which holds only in-frame ones; the method was immunoSEQ multiplex PCR. The sample has over 65,000 clones, 91% seen once; the top ten hold more than 0.075%. Concerning this clone: Its cognate antigen is unknown.

Study-level findings and limits: GvH clones were identified in recipient marrow, with some first appearing in ileum or blood.

The junction had 5 bases not matched to a gene; V was cut back by 6 bases and J by 4 bases. Germline CDR1 and CDR2: WNHNN and SYGVQD (reference sequence). CDR3 length equals 14 residues. The rearrangement uses TRBV10-1 and TRBJ1-1; 10 nucleotides match TRBD1. Sequencing used unstimulated CD4+ T cells sorted from spleen or lymph node cells, obtained before intestinal transplant. This TCR was recovered from a human donor who received an intestinal transplant. The CDR3 loop reads CASRGQGPATEAFF. CDR3 nucleotides: TGCGCCAGCAGGGGACAGGGGCCGGCCACTGAAGCTTTCTTT.